This T cell receptor beta chain was retrieved from a study of blood T cell repertoires in COVID-19 (dated by TCRdb to about 2020). For the study in its entirety: Samples from collaborators originated in the United States, Italy and Spain and spanned both the acute and convalescent phases of COVID-19. HLA class I and class II types, where available, came from metadata supplied by the sample provider rather than from assay-based typing. Sample metadata almost always included a de-identified subject ID, COVID-19 status, age in years and sex. The repertoires were made available in a free public database intended to serve as a resource for research on the immune response to SARS-CoV-2. The material from the prospective study consisted of cDNA or gDNA derived from T cells, B-cell-depleted T cells, or PBMCs. The dataset comprised deeply sampled blood TCRbeta repertoires from subjects exposed to, actively infected with, or recovered from COVID-19. Samples came from the ongoing ImmuneRACE study (first 160 participants) plus 1,254 subjects from 6 global collaborators. Broad study findings and their caveats: The quantity of clinical and demographic metadata differed by source and by participant and was supplied without curation.

Comments on this clone: The antigen it binds to is not known. Nothing much larger sits one base from this clone, and base qualities are not available.

Via the germline V gene, CDR1 is SGHRS and CDR2 YFSETQ. The CDR3 numbers 16 residues from cysteine through phenylalanine. The kept DNA is CDR3 alone, 48 bases in frame from the first base. The junction shows trimming of 4 bases on V and 0 bases on J, plus 16 bases between the germline ends. TCRbeta CDR3 regions were amplified from genomic DNA using the immunoSEQ Assay, a bias-controlled multiplex PCR. For the original study's pipeline: The number of nucleated cells in each sample was estimated by amplification of reference gene primers within the assay. To quantify the absolute abundance of each unique TCRbeta CDR3 rearrangement, sequence reads were collapsed and filtered. For each sample, productive Simpson clonality was calculated as the square root of Simpson's diversity index across productive rearrangements. The source is immuneACCESS, and TCRdb retained only in-frame sequences with V and J called. Part of the clones is not carried over; for the studies checked, unresolved V genes explain less than half of this, and the remainder is unexplained. The D gene and trimming were derived from the DNA, and the V and J assignments and clone size from that table. This sample has under 400,000 clones in its table, and roughly 87% of those were observed once. Under 5% of the sample belongs to the ten largest clones.

At one collaborating source in Seattle, patients were enrolled during active infection and were followed longitudinally through the course of disease. Whole blood was collected in K2EDTA tubes by collaborating institutions according to the institutions' own protocols. For TCRbeta analysis, collaborators shipped samples as frozen whole blood, isolated PBMCs, or DNA extracted from either of those sample types. Material for sequencing was peripheral blood. Here the chain combines TRBV5-1 and TRBJ2-5; the D region possibly corresponds to TRBD2 (5 bases align). The sequence came from a woman aged 55-69 years with COVID-19, enrolled during active disease. The CDR3 region has the sequence CASSLASSRHQETQYF. In nucleotides, the sequence is TGCGCCAGCAGCCTAGCCAGCTCCCGTCACCAAGAGACCCAGTACTTC.